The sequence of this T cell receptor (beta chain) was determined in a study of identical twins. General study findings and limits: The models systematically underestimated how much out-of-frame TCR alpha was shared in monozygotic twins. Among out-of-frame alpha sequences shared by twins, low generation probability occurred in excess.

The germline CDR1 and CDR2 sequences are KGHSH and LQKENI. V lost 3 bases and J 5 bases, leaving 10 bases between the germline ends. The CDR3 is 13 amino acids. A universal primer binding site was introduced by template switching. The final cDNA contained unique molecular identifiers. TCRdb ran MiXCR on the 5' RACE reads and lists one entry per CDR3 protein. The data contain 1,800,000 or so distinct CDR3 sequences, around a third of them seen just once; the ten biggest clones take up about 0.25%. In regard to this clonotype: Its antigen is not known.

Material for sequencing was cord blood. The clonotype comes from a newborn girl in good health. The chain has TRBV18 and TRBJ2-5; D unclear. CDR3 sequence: CASSPRILETQYF. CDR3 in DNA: TGTGCCAGCTCACCGAGAATTTTGGAGACCCAGTACTTC.